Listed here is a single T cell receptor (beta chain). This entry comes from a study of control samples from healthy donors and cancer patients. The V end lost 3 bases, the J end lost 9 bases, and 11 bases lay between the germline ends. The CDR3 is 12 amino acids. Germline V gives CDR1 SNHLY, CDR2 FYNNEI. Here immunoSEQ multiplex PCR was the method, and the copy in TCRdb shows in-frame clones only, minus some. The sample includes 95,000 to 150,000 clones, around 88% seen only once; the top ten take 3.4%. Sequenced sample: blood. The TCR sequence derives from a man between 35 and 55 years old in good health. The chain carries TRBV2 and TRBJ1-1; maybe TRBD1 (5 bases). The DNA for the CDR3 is TGTGCCAGCAGTGATTCGGGACTTAAAGCTTTCTTT. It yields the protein CASSDSGLKAFF.